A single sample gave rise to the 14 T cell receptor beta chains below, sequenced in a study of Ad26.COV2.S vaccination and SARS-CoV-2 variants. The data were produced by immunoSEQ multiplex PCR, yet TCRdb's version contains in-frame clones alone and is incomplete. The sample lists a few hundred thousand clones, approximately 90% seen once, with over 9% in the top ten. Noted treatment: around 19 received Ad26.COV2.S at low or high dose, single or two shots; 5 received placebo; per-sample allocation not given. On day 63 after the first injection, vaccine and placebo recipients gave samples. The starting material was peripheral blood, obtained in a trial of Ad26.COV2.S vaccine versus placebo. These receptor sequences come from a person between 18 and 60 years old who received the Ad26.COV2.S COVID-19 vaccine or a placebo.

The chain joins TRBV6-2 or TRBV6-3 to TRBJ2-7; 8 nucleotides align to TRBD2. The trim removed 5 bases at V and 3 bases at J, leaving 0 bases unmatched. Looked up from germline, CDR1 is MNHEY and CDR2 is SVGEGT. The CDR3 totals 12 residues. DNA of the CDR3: TGTGCCAGCAGTGGGACTAGCTACGAGCAGTACTTC. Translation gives CASSGTSYEQYF.

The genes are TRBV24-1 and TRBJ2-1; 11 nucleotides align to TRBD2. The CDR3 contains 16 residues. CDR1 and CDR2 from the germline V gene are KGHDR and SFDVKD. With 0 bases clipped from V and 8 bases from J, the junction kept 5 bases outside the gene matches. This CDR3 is CATSDLNSGRAYEQFF. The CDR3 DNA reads TGTGCCACCAGTGATTTGAATAGCGGGAGGGCCTATGAGCAGTTCTTC.

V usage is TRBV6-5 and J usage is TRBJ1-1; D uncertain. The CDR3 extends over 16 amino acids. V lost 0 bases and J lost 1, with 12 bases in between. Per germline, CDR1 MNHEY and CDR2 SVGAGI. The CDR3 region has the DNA TGTGCCAGCAGTTACTCGATGGGCCTGGGGAACACTGAAGCTTTCTTT. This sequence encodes CASSYSMGLGNTEAFF.

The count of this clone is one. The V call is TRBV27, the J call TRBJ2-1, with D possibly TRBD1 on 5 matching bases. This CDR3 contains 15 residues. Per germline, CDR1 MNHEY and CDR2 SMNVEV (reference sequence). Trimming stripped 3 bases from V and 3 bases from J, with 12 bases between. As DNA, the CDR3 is TGTGCCAGCAGTTTCAGGGCCCCCAGCTACAATGAGCAGTTCTTC. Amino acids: CASSFRAPSYNEQFF.

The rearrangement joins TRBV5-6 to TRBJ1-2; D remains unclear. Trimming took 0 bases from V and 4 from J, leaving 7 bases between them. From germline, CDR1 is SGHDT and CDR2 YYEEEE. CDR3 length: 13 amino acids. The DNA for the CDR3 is TGTGCCAGCAGCTTGGACACGGCCTATGGCTACACCTTC. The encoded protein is CASSLDTAYGYTF.

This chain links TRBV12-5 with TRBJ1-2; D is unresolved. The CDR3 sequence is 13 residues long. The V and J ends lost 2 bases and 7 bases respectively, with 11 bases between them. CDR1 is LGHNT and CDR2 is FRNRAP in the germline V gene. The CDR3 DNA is TGTGCTAGTGGTTTGAGTGGGCGGAGTGGCTACACCTTC. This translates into CASGLSGRSGYTF. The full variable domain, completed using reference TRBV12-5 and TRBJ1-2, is DARVTQTPRHKVTEMGQEVTMRCQPILGHNTVFWYRQTMMQGLELLAYFRNRAPLDDSGMPKDRFSAEMPDATLATLKIQPSEPRDSAVYFCASGLSGRSGYTFGSGTRLTVV.

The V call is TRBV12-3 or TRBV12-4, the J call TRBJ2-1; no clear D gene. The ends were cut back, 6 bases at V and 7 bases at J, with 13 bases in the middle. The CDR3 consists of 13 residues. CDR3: CASSVLLLNEQFF. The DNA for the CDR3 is TGTGCCAGCAGCGTATTACTGTTGAATGAGCAGTTCTTC.

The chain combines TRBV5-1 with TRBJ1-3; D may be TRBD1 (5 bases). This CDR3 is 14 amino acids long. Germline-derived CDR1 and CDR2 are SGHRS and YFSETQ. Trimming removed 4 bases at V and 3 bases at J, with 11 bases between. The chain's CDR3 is CASSERGFGNTIYF. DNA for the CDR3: TGCGCCAGCAGCGAGAGGGGATTTGGAAACACCATATATTTT.

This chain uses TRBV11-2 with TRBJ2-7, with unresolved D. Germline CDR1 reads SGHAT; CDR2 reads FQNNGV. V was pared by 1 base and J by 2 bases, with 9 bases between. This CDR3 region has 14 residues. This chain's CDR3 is CASSLGDGTYEQYF. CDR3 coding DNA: TGTGCCAGCAGCTTAGGTGACGGAACCTACGAGCAGTACTTC.

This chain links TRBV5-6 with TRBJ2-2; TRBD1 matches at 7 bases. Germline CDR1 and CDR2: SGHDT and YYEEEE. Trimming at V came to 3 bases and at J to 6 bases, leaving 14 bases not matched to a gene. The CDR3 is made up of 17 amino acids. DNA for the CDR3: TGTGCCAGCAGCTCGCCCGACAGGGTTCCCAACCCCGGGGAGCTGTTTTTT. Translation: CASSSPDRVPNPGELFF.

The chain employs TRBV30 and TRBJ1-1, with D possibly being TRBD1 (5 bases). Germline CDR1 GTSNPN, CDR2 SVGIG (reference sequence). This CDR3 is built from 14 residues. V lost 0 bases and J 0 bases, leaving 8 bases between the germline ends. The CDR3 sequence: CAWSVWGMNTEAFF. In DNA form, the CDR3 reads TGTGCCTGGAGTGTATGGGGGATGAACACTGAAGCTTTCTTT.

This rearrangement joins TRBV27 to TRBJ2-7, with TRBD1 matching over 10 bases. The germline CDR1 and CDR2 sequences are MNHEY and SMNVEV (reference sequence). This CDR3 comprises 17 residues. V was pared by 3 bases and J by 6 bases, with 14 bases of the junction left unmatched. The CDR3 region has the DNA TGTGCCAGCAGTTTCCTCGGCGGGGGACAGGGGAAAGGCGAGCAGTACTTC. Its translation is CASSFLGGGQGKGEQYF.

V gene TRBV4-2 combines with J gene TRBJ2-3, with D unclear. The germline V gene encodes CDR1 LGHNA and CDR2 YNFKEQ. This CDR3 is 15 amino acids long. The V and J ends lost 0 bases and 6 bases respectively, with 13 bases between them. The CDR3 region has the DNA TGTGCCAGCAGCCAAGATCCGTCAGGATGGGATACGCAGTATTTT. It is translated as CASSQDPSGWDTQYF.

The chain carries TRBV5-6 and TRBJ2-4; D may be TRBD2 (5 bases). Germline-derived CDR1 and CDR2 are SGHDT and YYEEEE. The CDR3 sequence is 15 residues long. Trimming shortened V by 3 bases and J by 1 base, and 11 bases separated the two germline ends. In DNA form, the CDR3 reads TGTGCCAGCAGCTCTACAAGGGAGGCCAAAAACATTCAGTACTTC. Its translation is CASSSTREAKNIQYF.